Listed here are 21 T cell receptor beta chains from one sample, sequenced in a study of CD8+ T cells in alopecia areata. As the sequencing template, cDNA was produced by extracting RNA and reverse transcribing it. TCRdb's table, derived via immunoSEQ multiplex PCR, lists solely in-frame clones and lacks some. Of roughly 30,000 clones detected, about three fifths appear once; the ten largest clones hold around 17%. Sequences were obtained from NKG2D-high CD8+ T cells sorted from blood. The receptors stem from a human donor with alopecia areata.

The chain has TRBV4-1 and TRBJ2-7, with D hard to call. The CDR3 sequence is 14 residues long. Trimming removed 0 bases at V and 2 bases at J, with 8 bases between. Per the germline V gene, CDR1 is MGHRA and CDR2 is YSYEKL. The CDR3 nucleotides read TGCGCCAGCAGCCAAGATGGGTCACCCTACGAGCAGTACTTC. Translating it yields CASSQDGSPYEQYF.

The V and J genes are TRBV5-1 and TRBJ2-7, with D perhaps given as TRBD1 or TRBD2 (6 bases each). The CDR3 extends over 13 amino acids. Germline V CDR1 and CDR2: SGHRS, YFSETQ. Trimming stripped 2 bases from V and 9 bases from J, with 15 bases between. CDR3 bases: TGCGCCAGCAGCTTTGGGGGGCAGTCAGGGCAGTACTTC. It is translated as CASSFGGQSGQYF.

The chain's CDR3 is CASSLGPGQETQYF. The CDR3 DNA is TGCGCCAGCAGCTTGGGTCCAGGCCAAGAGACCCAGTACTTC. The chain joins TRBV5-1 to TRBJ2-5; the D is unclear. Germline CDR1 reads SGHRS; CDR2 reads YFSETQ. This CDR3 is 14 amino acids long. V was shortened by 0 bases and J by 1 base, with 7 bases between the two germline ends.

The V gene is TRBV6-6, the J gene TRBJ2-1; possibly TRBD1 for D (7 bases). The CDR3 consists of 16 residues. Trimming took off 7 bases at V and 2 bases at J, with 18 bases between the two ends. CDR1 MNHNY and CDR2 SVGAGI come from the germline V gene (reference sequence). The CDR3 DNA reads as TGTGCCAGCACGAAGGGGGCGGGGCCACCCTACAATGAGCAGTTCTTC. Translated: CASTKGAGPPYNEQFF.

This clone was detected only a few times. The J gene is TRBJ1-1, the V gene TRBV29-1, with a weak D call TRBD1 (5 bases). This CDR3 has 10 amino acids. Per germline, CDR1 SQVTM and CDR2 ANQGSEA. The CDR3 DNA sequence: TGCGGGGCGCCGAACACTGAAGCTTTCTTT. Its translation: CGAPNTEAFF. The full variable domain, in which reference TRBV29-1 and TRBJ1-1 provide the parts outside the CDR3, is SAVISQKPSRDICQRGTSLTIQCQVDSQVTMMFWYRQQPGQSLTLIATANQGSEATYESGFVIDKFPISRPNLTFSTLTVSNMSPEDSSIYLCGAPNTEAFFGQGTRLTVV.

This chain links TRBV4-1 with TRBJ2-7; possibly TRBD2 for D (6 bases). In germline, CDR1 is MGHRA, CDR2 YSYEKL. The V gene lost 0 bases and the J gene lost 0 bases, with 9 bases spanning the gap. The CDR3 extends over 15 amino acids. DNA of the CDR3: TGCGCCAGCAGCCAAGACCATAGCGGCTCCTACGAGCAGTACTTC. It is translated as CASSQDHSGSYEQYF.

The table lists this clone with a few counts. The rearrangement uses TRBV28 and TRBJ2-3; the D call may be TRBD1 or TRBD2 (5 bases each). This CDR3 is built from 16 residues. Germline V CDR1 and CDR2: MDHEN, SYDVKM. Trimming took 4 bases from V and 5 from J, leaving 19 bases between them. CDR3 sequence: CASSSPGTPSLDTQYF. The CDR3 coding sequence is TGTGCCAGCAGTTCACCCGGGACGCCGAGTTTAGATACGCAGTATTTT.

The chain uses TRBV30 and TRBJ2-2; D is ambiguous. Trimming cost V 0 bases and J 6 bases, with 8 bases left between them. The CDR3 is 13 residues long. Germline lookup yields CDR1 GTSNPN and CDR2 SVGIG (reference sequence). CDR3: CAWSVSAAGELFF. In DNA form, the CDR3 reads TGTGCCTGGAGTGTATCCGCGGCCGGGGAGCTGTTTTTT.

The CDR3 loop reads CASSPIGGVSEAFF. CDR3 DNA sequence: TGTGCCAGCTCACCGATAGGAGGGGTCTCTGAAGCTTTCTTT. The chain couples TRBV18 to TRBJ1-1; a possible D gene is TRBD1 (5 bases). The V gene's germline CDR1 is KGHSH and CDR2 LQKENI. The CDR3 totals 14 residues. Trimming shortened V by 3 bases and J by 6 bases, and 14 bases separated the two germline ends.

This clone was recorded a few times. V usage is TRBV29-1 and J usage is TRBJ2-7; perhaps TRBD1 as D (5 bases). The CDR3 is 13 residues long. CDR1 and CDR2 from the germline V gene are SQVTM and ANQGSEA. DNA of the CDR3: TGCACTGCTGTAGGACACTCGGGCTACGAGCAGTACTTC. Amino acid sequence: CTAVGHSGYEQYF.

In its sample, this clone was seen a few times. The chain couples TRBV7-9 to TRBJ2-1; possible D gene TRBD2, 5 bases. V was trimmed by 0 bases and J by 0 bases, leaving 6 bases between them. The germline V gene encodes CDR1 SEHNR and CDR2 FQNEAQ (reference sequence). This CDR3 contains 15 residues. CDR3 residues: CASSLAGSSYNEQFF. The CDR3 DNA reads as TGTGCCAGCAGCTTAGCGGGGAGCTCCTACAATGAGCAGTTCTTC.

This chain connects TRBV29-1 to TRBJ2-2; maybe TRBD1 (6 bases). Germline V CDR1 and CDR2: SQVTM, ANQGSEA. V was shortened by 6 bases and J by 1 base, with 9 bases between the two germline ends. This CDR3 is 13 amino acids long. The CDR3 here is CSVKTGNTGELFF. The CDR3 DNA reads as TGCAGCGTGAAGACAGGGAACACCGGGGAGCTGTTTTTT.

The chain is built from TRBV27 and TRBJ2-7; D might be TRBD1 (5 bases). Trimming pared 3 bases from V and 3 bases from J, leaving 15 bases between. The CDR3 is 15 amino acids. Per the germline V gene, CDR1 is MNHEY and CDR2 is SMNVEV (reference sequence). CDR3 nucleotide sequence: TGTGCCAGCAGTTTTTCAGGGCGATTACACTACGAGCAGTACTTC. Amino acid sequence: CASSFSGRLHYEQYF.

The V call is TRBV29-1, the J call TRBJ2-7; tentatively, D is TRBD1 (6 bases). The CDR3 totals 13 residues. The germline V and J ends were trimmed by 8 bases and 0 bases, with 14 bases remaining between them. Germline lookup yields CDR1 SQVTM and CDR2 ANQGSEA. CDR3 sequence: CSFRDIYSYEQYF. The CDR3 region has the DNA TGCAGCTTCAGGGACATCTACTCCTACGAGCAGTACTTC.

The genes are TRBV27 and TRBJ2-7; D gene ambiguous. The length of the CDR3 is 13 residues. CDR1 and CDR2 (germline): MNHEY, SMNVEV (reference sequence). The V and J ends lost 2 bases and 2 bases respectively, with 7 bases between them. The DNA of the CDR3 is TGTGCCAGCAGTTTAGGCAGAGCCTACGAGCAGTACTTC. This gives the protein CASSLGRAYEQYF.

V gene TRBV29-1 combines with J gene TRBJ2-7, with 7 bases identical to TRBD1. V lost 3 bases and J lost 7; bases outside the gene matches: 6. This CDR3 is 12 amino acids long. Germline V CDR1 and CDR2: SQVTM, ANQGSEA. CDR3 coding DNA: TGCAGCGTTGACCGGGACAGAGGAGAGCAGTACTTC. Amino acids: CSVDRDRGEQYF.

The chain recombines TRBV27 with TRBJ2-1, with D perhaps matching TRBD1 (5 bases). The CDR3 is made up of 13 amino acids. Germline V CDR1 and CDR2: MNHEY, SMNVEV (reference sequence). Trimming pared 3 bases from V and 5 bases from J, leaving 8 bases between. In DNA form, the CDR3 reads TGTGCCAGCAGTTTCCTGGGGCACAATGAGCAGTTCTTC. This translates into CASSFLGHNEQFF.

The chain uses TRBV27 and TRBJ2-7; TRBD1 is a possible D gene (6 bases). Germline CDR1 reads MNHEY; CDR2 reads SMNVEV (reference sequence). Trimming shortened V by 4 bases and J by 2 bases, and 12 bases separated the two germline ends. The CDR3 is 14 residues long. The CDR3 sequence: CASSSGHLAYEQYF. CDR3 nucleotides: TGTGCCAGCAGTTCGGGACATTTAGCCTACGAGCAGTACTTC.

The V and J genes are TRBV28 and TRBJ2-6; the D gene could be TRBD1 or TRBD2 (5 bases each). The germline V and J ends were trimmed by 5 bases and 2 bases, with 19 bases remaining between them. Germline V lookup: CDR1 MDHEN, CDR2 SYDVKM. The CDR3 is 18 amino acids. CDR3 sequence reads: CASSTGTVFNAGANVLTF. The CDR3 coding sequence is TGTGCCAGCAGTACCGGGACGGTGTTCAACGCTGGGGCCAACGTCCTGACTTTC.

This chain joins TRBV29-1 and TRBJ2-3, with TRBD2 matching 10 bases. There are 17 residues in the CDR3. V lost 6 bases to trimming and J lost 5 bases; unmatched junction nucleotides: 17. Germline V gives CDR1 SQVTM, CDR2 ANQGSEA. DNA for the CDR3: TGCAGCGTGACCTTTCTGTCTTTGGAGCGGGGGGGAGATACGCAGTATTTT. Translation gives CSVTFLSLERGGDTQYF.

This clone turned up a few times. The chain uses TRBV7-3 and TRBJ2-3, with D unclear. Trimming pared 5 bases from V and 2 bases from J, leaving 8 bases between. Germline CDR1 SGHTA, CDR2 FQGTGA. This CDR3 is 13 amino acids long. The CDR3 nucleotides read TGTGCCAGCAGCCACGGATACACAGATACGCAGTATTTT. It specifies CASSHGYTDTQYF.